One sample yielded the 30 T cell receptor beta chains listed below, sequenced in a study of blood T cell repertoires in COVID-19. Generated by immunoSEQ multiplex PCR, the TCRdb table keeps only in-frame clones and is missing some. The data hold about 63,000 clones, with 70% to 85% observed a single time. The sample was peripheral blood. All receptors derive from a human donor in a cohort sampled during active COVID-19.

This rearrangement joins TRBV7-3 to TRBJ1-1, with 9 bases aligning to TRBD1. Germline CDR1 reads SGHTA; CDR2 reads FQGTGA. The V gene end was trimmed by 5 bases and the J gene end by 0 bases; junction bases not matched to a gene: 4. This CDR3 is built from 15 residues. The CDR3 protein is CASSPQGALNTEAFF. The CDR3 DNA is TGTGCCAGCAGCCCACAGGGGGCACTGAACACTGAAGCTTTCTTT.

The rearrangement joins TRBV11-3 to TRBJ2-1, with D perhaps matching TRBD2 (5 bases). V was trimmed by 1 base and J by 4 bases, leaving 11 bases between them. The CDR3 covers 15 residues. The germline V gene has CDR1 SGHNT and CDR2 YENEEA. CDR3 sequence (DNA): TGTGCCAGCAGCTTAGGCGTCGGGGAGTACAATGAGCAGTTCTTC. Amino acid sequence: CASSLGVGEYNEQFF. The variable domain in full, completed from reference TRBV11-3 and TRBJ2-1, reads EAGVVQSPRYKIIEKKQPVAFWCNPISGHNTLYWYLQNLGQGPELLIRYENEEAVDDSQLPKDRFSAERLKGVDSTLKIQPAELGDSAVYLCASSLGVGEYNEQFFGPGTRLTVL.

The V gene is TRBV5-8, the J gene TRBJ1-1; 9 bases are a match to TRBD1. Per germline, CDR1 SGHTS and CDR2 YDEGEE. The CDR3 runs 14 residues. V gave up 1 base and J gave up 9 bases; unmatched junction bases: 7. The CDR3 region has the DNA TGTGCCAGCAGCTTGTTGGTAGGGACAGGGAAAGCTTTCTTT. Translated, it gives CASSLLVGTGKAFF.

This clone came up once. The V and J genes are TRBV29-1 and TRBJ2-7; D might be TRBD1 (6 bases). Germline V gives CDR1 SQVTM, CDR2 ANQGSEA. The CDR3 has 13 residues. V lost 2 bases and J lost 7, with 15 bases in between. In DNA, the CDR3 is TGCAGCGTTGAAACCGGGACACGCAGGGAGCAGTACTTC. Its translation is CSVETGTRREQYF.

The chain employs TRBV5-4 and TRBJ2-1; 9 bases agree with TRBD2. J gave up 6 bases and V 5 bases, and 9 bases lay outside the gene matches. The germline V gene has CDR1 SGHNT and CDR2 YYREEE (reference sequence). The CDR3 is 15 residues long. The CDR3 DNA sequence: TGTGCCAGCAGGGGTGGCGGGAGGGCCGTCAATGAGCAGTTCTTC. Its translation: CASRGGGRAVNEQFF.

There are a few counts of this clone. J is TRBJ1-5 and V is TRBV6-6; TRBD1 matches 9 bases. The CDR3 extends over 18 amino acids. Germline CDR1 MNHNY, CDR2 SVGAGI (reference sequence). Trimming at V came to 5 bases and at J to 1 base, leaving 12 bases not matched to a gene. Here the CDR3 DNA reads TGTGCCAGCAGTCTACAGGGGGCTATCGTCGTAAGCAATCAGCCCCAGCATTTT. Residues: CASSLQGAIVVSNQPQHF.

The V gene is TRBV6-6, the J gene TRBJ1-5, with D hard to call. Germline loops: CDR1 MNHNY, CDR2 SVGAGI (reference sequence). The V end was cut by 4 bases, the J end by 3 bases, with 10 bases between. The CDR3 runs to 14 residues. CDR3 bases: TGTGCCAGCAGTTTCGAGCCTCTCAATCAGCCCCAGCATTTT. It encodes CASSFEPLNQPQHF.

The CDR3 loop is CATSRPTRTSGPYNEQFF. The CDR3 DNA reads TGTGCCACCAGCAGACCTACCAGGACTAGCGGTCCCTACAATGAGCAGTTCTTC. This chain links TRBV15 with TRBJ2-1; 10 positions agree with TRBD2. Germline V gives CDR1 LNHNV, CDR2 YYDKDF (reference sequence). This CDR3 has 18 amino acids. V shed 2 bases, J shed 2 bases, and the junction held 9 bases outside the gene matches.

CDR3 DNA sequence: TGTGCCAGCAGCTTGGCGGGCAGCGGGAGGGACATTCAGTACTTC. This translates into CASSLAGSGRDIQYF. This chain links TRBV5-6 with TRBJ2-4; 10 positions agree with TRBD2. The CDR3 consists of 15 residues. Germline loops: CDR1 SGHDT, CDR2 YYEEEE. J gave up 8 bases and V 0 bases, and 5 bases lay outside the gene matches.

The rearrangement joins TRBV6-4 to TRBJ2-2; TRBD2 aligns across 11 bases. Germline V gene lookup returns CDR1 MRHNA and CDR2 SNTAGT. V was pared by 4 bases and J by 5 bases, with 3 bases of the junction left unmatched. CDR3 length: 15 amino acids. The CDR3 nucleotides read TGTGCCAGCAGTGTAGGACTAGCGGGTACCGGGGAGCTGTTTTTT. This gives the protein CASSVGLAGTGELFF.

The gene calls are TRBV7-9 and TRBJ1-5, with no clear D. The germline CDR1 and CDR2 sequences are SEHNR and FQNEAQ (reference sequence). The ends were cut back, 1 base at V and 2 bases at J, with 15 bases in the middle. This CDR3 comprises 17 residues. The CDR3 DNA reads TGTGCCAGCAGCTTAGGTGTTAGGTCTGGGCGCAATCAGCCCCAGCATTTT. It translates to CASSLGVRSGRNQPQHF.

The count of this clone is one. The chain carries TRBV30 and TRBJ1-1, with TRBD1 matching 9 bases. The V gene's germline CDR1 is GTSNPN and CDR2 SVGIG (reference sequence). The CDR3 spans 16 residues. J gave up 3 bases and V 3 bases, and 11 bases lay outside the gene matches. The CDR3 DNA follows: TGTGCCTGGAGGGGGACAGGGTATTCTTGGGACACTGAAGCTTTCTTT. This sequence encodes CAWRGTGYSWDTEAFF.

This clone was seen more than once but under ten times. V and J are TRBV5-1 and TRBJ2-7; 8 bases align to TRBD1. V dropped 4 bases and J dropped 5; count of bases not matched to a gene: 8. CDR1 and CDR2 from the germline V gene are SGHRS and YFSETQ. This CDR3 is 14 amino acids long. CDR3 sequence: CASSPDRERDEQYF. The CDR3 DNA follows: TGCGCCAGCAGCCCGGACAGGGAACGCGACGAGCAGTACTTC.

The rearrangement uses TRBV6-2 or TRBV6-3 and TRBJ1-1; 7 bases are a match to TRBD1. Losses at the gene ends were 2 bases for V and 5 bases for J; bases not matched to a gene: 5. CDR1 is MNHEY, CDR2 SVGEGT, per germline. The CDR3 loop spans 14 amino acids. The CDR3 protein is CASSYQQGWTEAFF. The DNA of the CDR3 is TGTGCCAGCAGTTACCAACAGGGGTGGACTGAAGCTTTCTTT.

The CDR3 loop reads CASSIRVRETQYF. The CDR3 coding sequence is TGTGCCAGTAGTATCAGGGTCCGGGAGACCCAGTACTTC. V and J are TRBV19 and TRBJ2-5; tentatively, D is TRBD1 (5 bases). Germline CDR1 LNHDA, CDR2 SQIVND (reference sequence). Trimming left V 3 bases short and J 5 bases short, with 10 bases between. This CDR3 is built from 13 residues.

A few counts support this clone. The chain employs TRBV5-1 and TRBJ1-2, with TRBD1 matching over 8 bases. Looked up from germline, CDR1 is SGHRS and CDR2 is YFSETQ. There are 14 residues in the CDR3. V gave up 4 bases and J gave up 5 bases; unmatched junction bases: 7. The CDR3 DNA sequence: TGCGCCAGCAGCCCCGGGACAGGCCCTTATGGCTACACCTTC. Translating gives CASSPGTGPYGYTF.

V gene TRBV14 combines with J gene TRBJ2-7; 7 bases align to TRBD2. The CDR3 totals 15 residues. J lost 5 bases, V lost 6 bases, and 13 bases had no gene match. From germline, CDR1 is SGHDN and CDR2 FVKESK. The CDR3 loop reads CASSRRVAGENEQYF. DNA of the CDR3: TGTGCCAGCAGTCGCCGGGTGGCGGGAGAGAACGAGCAGTACTTC.

The V and J genes are TRBV14 and TRBJ1-2; D is ambiguous. Per the germline V gene, CDR1 is SGHDN and CDR2 is FVKESK. The length of the CDR3 is 13 residues. With 2 bases removed from V and 7 bases from J, the gap between germline ends came to 11 bases. The CDR3, as DNA: TGTGCCAGCAGCCAAACCCCCCTACGTGGCTACACCTTC. The encoded protein is CASSQTPLRGYTF.

This chain links TRBV2 with TRBJ2-7; 7 positions match TRBD1. After removal of 4 bases from V and 6 bases from J, the junction contained 9 bases not matched to a gene. The germline CDR1 and CDR2 sequences are SNHLY and FYNNEI. CDR3 length equals 14 residues. The CDR3 DNA reads TGTGCCAGCAGTGGTCCGGGACAGAAGAGCGAGCAGTACTTC. The encoded protein is CASSGPGQKSEQYF.

The rearrangement uses TRBV9 and TRBJ1-3; D uncertain. With 1 base removed from V and 4 bases from J, the gap between germline ends came to 12 bases. Germline lookup yields CDR1 SGDLS and CDR2 YYNGEE. The CDR3 totals 15 residues. DNA for the CDR3: TGTGCCAGCAGCGTAACGGCAGGCCGAGGAAACACCATATATTTT. The encoded protein is CASSVTAGRGNTIYF.

The chain uses TRBV11-2 and TRBJ1-1, with 7 bases fitting TRBD1. This CDR3 is 15 amino acids long. V lost 5 bases, J lost 6 bases, and 12 bases stayed unmatched. CDR1 and CDR2 (germline): SGHAT, FQNNGV. CDR3 DNA: TGTGCCAGCAGCACAACCGGGACAGACGGCGCTGAAGCTTTCTTT. This codes for CASSTTGTDGAEAFF. The full variable domain, rest sourced from reference TRBV11-2 and TRBJ1-1, is EAGVAQSPRYKIIEKRQSVAFWCNPISGHATLYWYQQILGQGPKLLIQFQNNGVVDDSQLPKDRFSAERLKGVDSTLKIQPAKLEDSAVYLCASSTTGTDGAEAFFGQGTRLTVV.

This clone appeared a few times. Other DNA sequences in this specimen translate into the identical CDR3. The chain joins TRBV19 to TRBJ2-7; possibly TRBD2 for D (5 bases). This CDR3 contains 13 residues. The V and J ends lost 1 base and 3 bases respectively, with 7 bases between them. Per germline, CDR1 LNHDA and CDR2 SQIVND (reference sequence). CDR3 in DNA: TGTGCCAGTAGTATAGGAGAGGGCTACGAGCAGTACTTC. Amino acids: CASSIGEGYEQYF. Full variable domain (outside the CDR3, taken from reference TRBV19 and TRBJ2-7): DGGITQSPKYLFRKEGQNVTLSCEQNLNHDAMYWYRQDPGQGLRLIYYSQIVNDFQKGDIAEGYSVSREKKESFPLTVTSAQKNPTAFYLCASSIGEGYEQYFGPGTRLTVT.

The CDR3 loop is CASSKGLAGYEQYF. The CDR3 nucleotides are TGTGCCAGCAGCAAGGGACTAGCTGGGTACGAGCAGTACTTC. The V and J genes are TRBV5-4 and TRBJ2-7, with 9 bases fitting TRBD2. The CDR3 sequence is 14 residues long. The germline CDR1 and CDR2 sequences are SGHNT and YYREEE (reference sequence). V was clipped by 4 bases and J by 4 bases; unmatched bases: 6.

This rearrangement joins TRBV18 to TRBJ1-4; possibly TRBD1 for D (5 bases). V was pared by 3 bases and J by 2 bases, with 13 bases between. CDR3 length equals 16 residues. Germline V gives CDR1 KGHSH, CDR2 LQKENI. The CDR3, as DNA: TGTGCCAGCTCACCTGCTCGGGGGACCACTAATGAAAAACTGTTTTTT. This sequence encodes CASSPARGTTNEKLFF.

On this clone itself: One end of the junction varies from germline; a read error may be responsible. V is TRBV20-1 and J is TRBJ2-7; D unresolved. This CDR3 is 14 amino acids long. Germline V gene data show CDR1 as DFQATT and CDR2 as SNEGSKA (reference sequence). For the CDR3, the DNA is TGCAGTGCTAGTGACCCCCTCAGGTCCTCCGAGCAGTACTTC. Residues: CSASDPLRSSEQYF.

The V and J genes are TRBV25-1 and TRBJ2-7; 12 nucleotides match TRBD2. Germline lookup yields CDR1 MGHDK and CDR2 SYGVNS. V lost 5 bases to trimming and J lost 7 bases; unmatched junction nucleotides: 9. This CDR3 region has 15 residues. The CDR3 reads CASSYGLAGRWEQYF. DNA for the CDR3: TGTGCCAGCAGTTACGGACTAGCGGGGCGTTGGGAGCAGTACTTC.

CDR3 in DNA: TGTGCCACCAGTGGTGGAAGAGGCACCGGGGAGCTGTTTTTT. Its protein product is CATSGGRGTGELFF. The chain has TRBV24-1 and TRBJ2-2; D is ambiguous. The CDR3 runs to 14 residues. V lost 5 bases and J lost 4, with 10 bases in between. The germline gives CDR1 KGHDR, CDR2 SFDVKD.

The genes are TRBV4-1 and TRBJ2-3; 9 nucleotides align to TRBD1. Per germline, CDR1 MGHRA and CDR2 YSYEKL. The CDR3 runs to 15 residues. The V segment lost 0 bases and the J segment 3 bases; nucleotides outside the gene matches: 1. The CDR3 loop reads CASSQDGTGTDTQYF. The CDR3 DNA is TGCGCCAGCAGCCAAGACGGGACAGGGACAGATACGCAGTATTTT.

This clone came up once. V usage is TRBV4-1 and J usage is TRBJ2-7, with 10 positions matching TRBD2. Trimming at V came to 3 bases and at J to 4 bases, leaving 6 bases not matched to a gene. Per the germline V gene, CDR1 is MGHRA and CDR2 is YSYEKL. There are 15 residues in the CDR3. The CDR3 protein is CASSHSGLANYEQYF. CDR3 in DNA: TGCGCCAGCAGCCATTCGGGACTAGCGAATTACGAGCAGTACTTC.

The genes are TRBV5-5 and TRBJ2-6, with D possibly TRBD2 on 5 matching bases. The germline V and J ends were trimmed by 1 base and 2 bases, with 10 bases remaining between them. The CDR3 totals 16 residues. Germline V gives CDR1 SGHKS, CDR2 YYEKEE (reference sequence). Here the CDR3 DNA reads TGTGCCAGCAGCTTGTACGGGGTAACTGGGGCCAACGTCCTGACTTTC. Encoded protein: CASSLYGVTGANVLTF.